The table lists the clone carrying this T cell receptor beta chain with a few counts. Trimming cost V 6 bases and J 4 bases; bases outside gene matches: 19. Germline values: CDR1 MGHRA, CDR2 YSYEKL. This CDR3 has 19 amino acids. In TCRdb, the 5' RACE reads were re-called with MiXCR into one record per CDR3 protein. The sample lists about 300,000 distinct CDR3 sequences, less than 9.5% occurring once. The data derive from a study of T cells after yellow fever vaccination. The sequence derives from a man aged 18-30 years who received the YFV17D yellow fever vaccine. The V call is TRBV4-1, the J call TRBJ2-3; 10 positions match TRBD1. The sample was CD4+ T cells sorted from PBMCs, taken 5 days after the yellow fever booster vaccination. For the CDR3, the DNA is TGCGCCAGCAGGTGGACCCGGGACAGGGGTAAAAGGTTGTCAGATACGCAGTATTTT. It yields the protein CASRWTRDRGKRLSDTQYF.